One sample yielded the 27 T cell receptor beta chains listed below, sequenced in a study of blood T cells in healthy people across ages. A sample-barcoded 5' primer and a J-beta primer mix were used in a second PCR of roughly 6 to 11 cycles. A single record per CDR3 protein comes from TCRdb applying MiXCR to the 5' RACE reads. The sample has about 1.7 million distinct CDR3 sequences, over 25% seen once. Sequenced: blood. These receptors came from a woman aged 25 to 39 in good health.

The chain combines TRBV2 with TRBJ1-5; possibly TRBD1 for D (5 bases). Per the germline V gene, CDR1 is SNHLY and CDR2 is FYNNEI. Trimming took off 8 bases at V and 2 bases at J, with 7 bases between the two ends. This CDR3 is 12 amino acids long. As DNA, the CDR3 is TGTGCCAGCCAAGGGGGCAATCAGCCCCAGCATTTT. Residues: CASQGGNQPQHF.

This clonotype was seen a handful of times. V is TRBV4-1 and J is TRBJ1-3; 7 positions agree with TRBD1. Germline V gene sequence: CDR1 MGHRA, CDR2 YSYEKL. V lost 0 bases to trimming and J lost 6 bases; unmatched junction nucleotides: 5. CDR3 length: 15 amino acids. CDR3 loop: CASSQDGTVINTIYF. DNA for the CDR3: TGCGCCAGCAGCCAAGACGGGACAGTAATAAACACCATATATTTT.

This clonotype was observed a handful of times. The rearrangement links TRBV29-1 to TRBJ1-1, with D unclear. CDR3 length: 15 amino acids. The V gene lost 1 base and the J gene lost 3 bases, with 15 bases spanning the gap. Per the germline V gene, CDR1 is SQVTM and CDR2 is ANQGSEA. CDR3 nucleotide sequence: TGCAGCGTTGAAGGCTCAGGCGGGTTGGACACTGAAGCTTTCTTT. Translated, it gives CSVEGSGGLDTEAFF.

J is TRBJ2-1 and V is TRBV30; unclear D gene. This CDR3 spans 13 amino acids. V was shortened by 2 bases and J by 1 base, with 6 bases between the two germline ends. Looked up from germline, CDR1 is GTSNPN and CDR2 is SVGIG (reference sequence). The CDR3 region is CAWSYGSYNEQFF. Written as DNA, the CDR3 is TGTGCCTGGAGTTATGGTTCCTACAATGAGCAGTTCTTC.

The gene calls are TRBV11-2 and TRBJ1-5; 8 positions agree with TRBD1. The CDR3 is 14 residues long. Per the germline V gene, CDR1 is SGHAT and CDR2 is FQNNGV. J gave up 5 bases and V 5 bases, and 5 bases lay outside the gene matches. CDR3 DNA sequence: TGTGCCAGCAGCGTACGGACAGGGCATCAGCCCCAGCATTTT. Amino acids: CASSVRTGHQPQHF.

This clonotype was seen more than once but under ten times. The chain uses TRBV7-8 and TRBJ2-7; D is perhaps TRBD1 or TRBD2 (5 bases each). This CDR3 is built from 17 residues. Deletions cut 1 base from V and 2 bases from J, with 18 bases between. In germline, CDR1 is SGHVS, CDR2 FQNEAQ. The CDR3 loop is CASSLGRVGTKAYEQYF. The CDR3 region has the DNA TGTGCCAGCAGCTTAGGTAGGGTTGGGACCAAAGCCTACGAGCAGTACTTC.

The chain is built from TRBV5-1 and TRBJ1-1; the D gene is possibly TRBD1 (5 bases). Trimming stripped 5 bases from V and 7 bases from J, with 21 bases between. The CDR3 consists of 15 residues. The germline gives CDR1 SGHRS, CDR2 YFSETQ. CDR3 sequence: CASSMGYGARGEAFF. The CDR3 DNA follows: TGCGCCAGCAGTATGGGGTATGGGGCGCGTGGTGAAGCTTTCTTT.

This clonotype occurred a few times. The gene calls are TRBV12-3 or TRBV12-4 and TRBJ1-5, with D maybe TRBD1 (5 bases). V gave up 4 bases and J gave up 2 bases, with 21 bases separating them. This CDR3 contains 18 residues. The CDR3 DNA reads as TGTGCCAGCAGTTGGGGGTCCGCCCGGGGCGCGGGCAATCAGCCCCAGCATTTT. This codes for CASSWGSARGAGNQPQHF.

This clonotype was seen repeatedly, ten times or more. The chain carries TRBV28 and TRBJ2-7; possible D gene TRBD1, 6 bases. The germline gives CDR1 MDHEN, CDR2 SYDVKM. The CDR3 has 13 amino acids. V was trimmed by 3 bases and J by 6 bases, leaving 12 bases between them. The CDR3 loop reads CASSFRGQTEQYF. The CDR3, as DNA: TGTGCCAGCAGTTTCCGTGGACAGACCGAGCAGTACTTC.

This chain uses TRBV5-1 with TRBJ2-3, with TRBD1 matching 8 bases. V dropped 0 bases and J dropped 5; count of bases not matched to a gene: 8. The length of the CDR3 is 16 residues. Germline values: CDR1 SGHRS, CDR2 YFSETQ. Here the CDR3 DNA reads TGCGCCAGCAGCTTGGAGACAGGGGAGGCAGGAGATACGCAGTATTTT. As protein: CASSLETGEAGDTQYF.

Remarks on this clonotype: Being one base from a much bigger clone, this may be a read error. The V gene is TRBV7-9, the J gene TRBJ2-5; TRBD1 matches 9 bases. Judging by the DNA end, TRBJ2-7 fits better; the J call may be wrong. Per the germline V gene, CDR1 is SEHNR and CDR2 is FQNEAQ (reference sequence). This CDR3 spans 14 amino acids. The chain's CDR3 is CASSFRDRVHEQYF. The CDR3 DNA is TGTGCCAGCAGCTTCCGGGACAGGGTCCACGAGCAGTACTTC.

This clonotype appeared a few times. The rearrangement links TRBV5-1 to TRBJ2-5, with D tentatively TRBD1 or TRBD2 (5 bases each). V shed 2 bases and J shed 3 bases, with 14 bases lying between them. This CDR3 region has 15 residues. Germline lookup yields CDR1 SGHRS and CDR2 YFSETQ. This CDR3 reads CASSFLPGREETQYF. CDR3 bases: TGCGCCAGCAGCTTCCTTCCAGGGAGAGAAGAGACCCAGTACTTC.

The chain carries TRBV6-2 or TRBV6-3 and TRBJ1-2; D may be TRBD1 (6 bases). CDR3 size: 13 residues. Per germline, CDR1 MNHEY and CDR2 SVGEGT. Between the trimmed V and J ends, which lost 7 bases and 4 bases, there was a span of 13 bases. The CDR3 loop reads CASTGGSAYGYTF. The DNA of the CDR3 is TGTGCCAGCACGGGGGGCAGCGCCTATGGCTACACCTTC.

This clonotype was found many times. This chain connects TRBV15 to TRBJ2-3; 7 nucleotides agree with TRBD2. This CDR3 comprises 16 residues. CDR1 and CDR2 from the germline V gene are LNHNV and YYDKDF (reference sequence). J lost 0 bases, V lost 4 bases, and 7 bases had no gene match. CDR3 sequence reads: CATSNRDYTSTDTQYF. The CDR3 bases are TGTGCCACCAGCAACCGGGACTACACTAGCACAGATACGCAGTATTTT. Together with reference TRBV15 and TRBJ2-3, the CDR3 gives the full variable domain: DAMVIQNPRYQVTQFGKPVTLSCSQTLNHNVMYWYQQKSSQAPKLLFHYYDKDFNNEADTPDNFQSRRPNTSFCFLDIRSPGLGDTAMYLCATSNRDYTSTDTQYFGPGTRLTVL.

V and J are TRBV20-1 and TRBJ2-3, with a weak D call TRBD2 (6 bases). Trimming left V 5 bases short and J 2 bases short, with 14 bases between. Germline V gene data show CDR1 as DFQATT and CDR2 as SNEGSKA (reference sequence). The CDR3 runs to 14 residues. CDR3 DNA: TGCAGTGCTTGGAGGGACTTCCCCACAGATACGCAGTATTTT. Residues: CSAWRDFPTDTQYF.

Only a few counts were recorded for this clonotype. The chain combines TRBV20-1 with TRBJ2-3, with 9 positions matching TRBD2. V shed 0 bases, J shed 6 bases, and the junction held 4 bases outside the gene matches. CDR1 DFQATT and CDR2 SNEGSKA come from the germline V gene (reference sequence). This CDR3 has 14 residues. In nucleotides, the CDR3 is TGCAGTGCTAGAGATCCGCTAGCGGGGGATACGCAGTATTTT. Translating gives CSARDPLAGDTQYF.

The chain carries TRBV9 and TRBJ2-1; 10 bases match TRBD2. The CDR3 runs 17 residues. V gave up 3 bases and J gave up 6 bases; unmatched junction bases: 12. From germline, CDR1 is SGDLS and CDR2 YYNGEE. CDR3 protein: CASSAPSGGAYGNEQFF. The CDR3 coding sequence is TGTGCCAGCAGCGCGCCTAGCGGGGGCGCGTACGGCAATGAGCAGTTCTTC.

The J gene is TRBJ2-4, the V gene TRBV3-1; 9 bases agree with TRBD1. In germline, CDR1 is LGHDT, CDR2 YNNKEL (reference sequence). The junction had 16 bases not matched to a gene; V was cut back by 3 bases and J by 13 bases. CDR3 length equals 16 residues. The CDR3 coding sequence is TGTGCCAGCAGCCAGCAACCGGGACAGGGCGTGAGGGAGCAGTACTTC. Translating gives CASSQQPGQGVREQYF.

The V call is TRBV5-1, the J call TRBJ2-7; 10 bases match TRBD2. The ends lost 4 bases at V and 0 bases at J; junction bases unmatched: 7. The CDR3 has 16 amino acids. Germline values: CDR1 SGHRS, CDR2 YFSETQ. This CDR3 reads CASSRGGTSDSYEQYF. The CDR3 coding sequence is TGCGCCAGCAGCAGGGGGGGGACTAGCGACTCCTACGAGCAGTACTTC.

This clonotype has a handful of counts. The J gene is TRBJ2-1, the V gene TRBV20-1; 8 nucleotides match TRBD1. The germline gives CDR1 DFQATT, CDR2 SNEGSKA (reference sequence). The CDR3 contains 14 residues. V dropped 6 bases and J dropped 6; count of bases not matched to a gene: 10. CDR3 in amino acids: CSAAPGGAVNEQFF. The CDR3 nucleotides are TGCAGTGCCGCCCCAGGGGGCGCGGTCAATGAGCAGTTCTTC.

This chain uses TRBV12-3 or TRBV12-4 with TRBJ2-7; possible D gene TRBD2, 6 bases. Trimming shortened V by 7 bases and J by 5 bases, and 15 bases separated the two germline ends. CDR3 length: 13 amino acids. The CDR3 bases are TGTGCCAGCACCGACGGGAGAATCCACGAGCAGTACTTC. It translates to CASTDGRIHEQYF.

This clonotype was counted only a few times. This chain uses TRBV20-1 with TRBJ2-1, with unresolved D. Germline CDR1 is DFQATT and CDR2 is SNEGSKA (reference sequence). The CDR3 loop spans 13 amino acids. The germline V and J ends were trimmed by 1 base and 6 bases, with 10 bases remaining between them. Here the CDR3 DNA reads TGCAGTGCTAGAGGACTTCAGGTCAATGAGCAGTTCTTC. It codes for CSARGLQVNEQFF.

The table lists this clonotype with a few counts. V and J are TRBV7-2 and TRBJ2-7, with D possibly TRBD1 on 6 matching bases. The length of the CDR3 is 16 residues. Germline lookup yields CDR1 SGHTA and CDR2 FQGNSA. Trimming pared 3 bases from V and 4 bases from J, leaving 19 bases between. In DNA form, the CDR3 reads TGTGCCAGCAGCTTCAGGGACACCTCCACGCCTTACGAGCAGTACTTC. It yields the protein CASSFRDTSTPYEQYF.

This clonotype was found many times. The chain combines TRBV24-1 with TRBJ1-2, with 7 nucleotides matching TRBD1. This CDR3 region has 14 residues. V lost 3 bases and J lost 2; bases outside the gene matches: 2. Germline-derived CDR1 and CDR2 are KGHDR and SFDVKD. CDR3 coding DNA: TGTGCCACCAGTGATCGGGACAGCAACTATGGCTACACCTTC. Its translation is CATSDRDSNYGYTF.

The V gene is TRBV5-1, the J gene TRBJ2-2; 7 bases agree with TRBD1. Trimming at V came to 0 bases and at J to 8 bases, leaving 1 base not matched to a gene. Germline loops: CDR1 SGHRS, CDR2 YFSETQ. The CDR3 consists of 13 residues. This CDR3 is CASSLEDRGELFF. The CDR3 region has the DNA TGCGCCAGCAGCTTGGAGGACAGGGGGGAGCTGTTTTTT.

CDR3 loop: CASSPGRATNYGYTF. CDR3 nucleotide sequence: TGTGCCAGCTCACCCGGCAGGGCCACAAACTATGGCTACACCTTC. The chain links TRBV18 to TRBJ1-2; maybe TRBD1 (5 bases). Germline values: CDR1 KGHSH, CDR2 LQKENI. V lost 3 bases and J lost 2, with 13 bases in between. The CDR3 sequence is 15 residues long.

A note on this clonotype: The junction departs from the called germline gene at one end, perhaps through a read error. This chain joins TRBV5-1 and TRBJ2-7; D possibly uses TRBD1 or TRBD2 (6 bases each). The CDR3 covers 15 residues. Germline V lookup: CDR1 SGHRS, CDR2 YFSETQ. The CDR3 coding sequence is TGCACCAGCAGCTCCCAGGGGAGGCTATCCTACGAGCAGTACTTC. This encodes CTSSSQGRLSYEQYF.